This T cell receptor (beta chain) was obtained from a study of T-cell reconstitution after alpha-beta-depleted transplantation in children. Germline CDR1 is MDHEN and CDR2 is SYDVKM. The length of the CDR3 is 15 residues. Losses at the gene ends were 5 bases for V and 7 bases for J; bases not matched to a gene: 8. This clonotype was counted at least ten times. Its antigen is unknown. General study findings and limits: At one year after transplant, newly produced T cells mostly accounted for T-cell counts and diversity. Surviving recipient T cells and thymic progenitors underlay high day-60 TCRbeta diversity in some patients.

Unique molecular identifiers were built into the TCRbeta library. In TCRdb, the PCR reads were re-called with MiXCR into one record per CDR3 protein. The sample includes roughly 490,000 distinct CDR3 sequences, over 9.5% seen only once; the top ten take less than 15%. The source is a female patient aged 2-15 years who had a stem cell transplant for aplastic anemia, so the T cells may come from the graft donor. The gene calls are TRBV28 and TRBJ2-2; 9 bases match TRBD1. This material consisted of PBMCs, mostly from graft donor cells, taken 180 days after TCRalphabeta/CD19-depleted stem cell transplant. The CDR3 region has the DNA TGTGCCAGCAGTCTTAAACAGGGGGCCGGCGGGGAGCTGTTTTTT. Its protein product is CASSLKQGAGGELFF.